The rows below give T cell receptor beta chains drawn from one sample of a study of T cell repertoires in aging, cancer and after chemotherapy. Via MiXCR, TCRdb re-called the multiplex PCR reads, giving one row per CDR3 protein. The repertoire holds about 13,000 distinct CDR3 sequences, 25% seen once, with 45% to 50% in the top ten. The sequenced material came from blood. These TCRs come from a human donor in good health. CDR3s include the opening cysteine and the closing phenylalanine or tryptophan. Fields, in order: D gene, V gene, J gene, clone size, CDR3 protein, CDR3 DNA. A D gene is named only where the DNA matches it firmly. For some rows the clone size is stated as once, few or many, or as a class when expanded; others skip it.

d_gene: TRBD1
v_gene: TRBV19
j_gene: TRBJ1-6
abundance: few
CDR3aa: CASSIVGQDVNSPLHF
CDR3nt: TGTGCCAGTAGTATAGTGGGACAGGACGTTAATTCACCCCTCCACTTT

d_gene: NA
v_gene: TRBV20-1
j_gene: TRBJ2-2
abundance: few
CDR3aa: CSARVPGAGTGELFF
CDR3nt: TGCAGTGCTAGAGTTCCGGGGGCGGGAACCGGGGAGCTGTTTTTT

d_gene: NA
v_gene: TRBV10-3
j_gene: TRBJ1-6
abundance: NA
CDR3aa: CAISEGLNSPLHF
CDR3nt: TGTGCCATCAGTGAAGGTCTGAATTCACCCCTCCACTTT

d_gene: NA
v_gene: TRBV6-1
j_gene: TRBJ1-6
abundance: few
CDR3aa: CASSEASRLVSPLHF
CDR3nt: TGTGCCAGCAGTGAAGCGTCCAGGCTGGTTTCACCCCTCCACTTT

d_gene: NA
v_gene: TRBV27
j_gene: TRBJ1-1
abundance: NA
CDR3aa: CASSLSGAGSPEAFF
CDR3nt: TGTGCCAGCAGTTTATCGGGCGCAGGGTCCCCTGAAGCTTTCTTT

d_gene: TRBD1
v_gene: TRBV6-6
j_gene: TRBJ2-5
abundance: few
CDR3aa: CASNLDRVQETQYF
CDR3nt: TGTGCCAGCAACCTCGACAGGGTACAAGAGACCCAGTACTTC

d_gene: TRBD2
v_gene: TRBV9
j_gene: TRBJ2-1
abundance: NA
CDR3aa: CASSVDRGLAGQSGQFF
CDR3nt: TGTGCCAGCAGCGTAGATCGGGGACTAGCGGGCCAGTCGGGGCAGTTCTTC

d_gene: TRBD1
v_gene: TRBV28
j_gene: TRBJ1-2
abundance: NA
CDR3aa: CASSLFGGQGGYGYTF
CDR3nt: TGTGCCAGCAGTTTATTTGGCGGACAGGGGGGATATGGCTACACCTTC

d_gene: TRBD1
v_gene: TRBV5-6
j_gene: TRBJ2-7
abundance: NA
CDR3aa: CASSSTGVYEQYF
CDR3nt: TGTGCCAGCAGCTCGACAGGGGTCTACGAGCAGTACTTC

d_gene: NA
v_gene: TRBV6-5
j_gene: TRBJ1-5
abundance: few
CDR3aa: CASSKQGQPQHF
CDR3nt: TGTGCCAGCAGTAAACAAGGTCAGCCCCAGCATTTT

d_gene: TRBD2
v_gene: TRBV20-1
j_gene: TRBJ2-7
abundance: NA
CDR3aa: CSARFPSGPYEQYF
CDR3nt: TGCAGTGCTAGATTCCCTAGCGGGCCCTACGAGCAGTACTTC

d_gene: NA
v_gene: TRBV5-7
j_gene: TRBJ2-2
abundance: few
CDR3aa: CASSETGDAGELFF
CDR3nt: TGTGCCAGCAGTGAAACAGGTGACGCCGGGGAGCTGTTTTTT

d_gene: NA
v_gene: TRBV19
j_gene: TRBJ1-2
abundance: few
CDR3aa: CASNRQADYGYTF
CDR3nt: TGTGCCAGTAATCGGCAGGCGGACTATGGCTACACCTTC

d_gene: TRBD1
v_gene: TRBV5-4
j_gene: TRBJ1-1
abundance: once
CDR3aa: CASSTYTDTTGDDTEAFF
CDR3nt: TGTGCCAGCAGCACCTACACGGATACGACAGGGGATGACACTGAAGCTTTCTTT

d_gene: NA
v_gene: TRBV6-5
j_gene: TRBJ2-5
abundance: few
CDR3aa: CASSWGQSETQYF
CDR3nt: TGTGCCAGCAGTTGGGGGCAGTCGGAGACCCAGTACTTC

d_gene: NA
v_gene: TRBV28
j_gene: TRBJ2-1
abundance: NA
CDR3aa: CASSTRVEQFF
CDR3nt: TGTGCCAGCAGTACCAGGGTTGAGCAGTTCTTC

d_gene: NA
v_gene: TRBV7-6
j_gene: TRBJ1-6
abundance: NA
CDR3aa: CASSFGGAGSPLHF
CDR3nt: TGTGCCAGCAGCTTCGGGGGCGCGGGATCACCCCTCCACTTT

d_gene: NA
v_gene: TRBV7-6
j_gene: TRBJ2-1
abundance: NA
CDR3aa: CASSQASSGRWGNEQFF
CDR3nt: TGCGCCAGCAGCCAAGCATCGTCGGGGCGTTGGGGCAATGAGCAGTTCTTC

d_gene: NA
v_gene: TRBV18
j_gene: TRBJ1-2
abundance: NA
CDR3aa: CASSSRGANYGYTF
CDR3nt: TGTGCCAGCTCAAGTAGGGGAGCTAACTATGGCTACACCTTC

d_gene: NA
v_gene: TRBV27
j_gene: TRBJ1-2
abundance: medium-sized
CDR3aa: CASRPNQGILLGYTF
CDR3nt: TGTGCCAGCAGGCCTAATCAGGGTATTCTGCTTGGCTACACCTTC

d_gene: NA
v_gene: TRBV6-1
j_gene: TRBJ1-5
abundance: NA
CDR3aa: CASSEASGGNQPQHF
CDR3nt: TGTGCCAGCAGTGAAGCGTCAGGGGGCAATCAGCCCCAGCATTTT

d_gene: NA
v_gene: TRBV28
j_gene: TRBJ1-1
abundance: NA
CDR3aa: CASSAGPVLNTEAFF
CDR3nt: TGTGCCAGCAGTGCGGGGCCTGTCTTGAACACTGAAGCTTTCTTT

d_gene: TRBD2
v_gene: TRBV27
j_gene: TRBJ2-1
abundance: few
CDR3aa: CASSSFGRGGRNEQFF
CDR3nt: TGTGCCAGCAGTTCATTTGGGCGGGGGGGCCGGAATGAGCAGTTCTTC

d_gene: TRBD2
v_gene: TRBV30
j_gene: TRBJ2-5
abundance: NA
CDR3aa: CAWSVGTSGGRETQYF
CDR3nt: TGTGCCTGGAGTGTCGGGACTAGCGGGGGTCGAGAGACCCAGTACTTC

d_gene: NA
v_gene: TRBV5-4
j_gene: TRBJ1-1
abundance: few
CDR3aa: CASSLAVDTLNTEAFF
CDR3nt: TGTGCCAGCAGCTTGGCGGTGGACACTTTGAACACTGAAGCTTTCTTT

d_gene: NA
v_gene: TRBV27
j_gene: TRBJ2-3
abundance: NA
CDR3aa: CASRGQITDTQYF
CDR3nt: TGTGCCAGCCGCGGACAGATTACAGATACGCAGTATTTT

d_gene: NA
v_gene: TRBV7-9
j_gene: TRBJ1-3
abundance: many
CDR3aa: CASSRRWRGSGNTIYF
CDR3nt: TGTGCCAGCAGCAGACGTTGGAGGGGCTCTGGAAACACCATATATTTT

d_gene: NA
v_gene: TRBV6-5
j_gene: TRBJ1-2
abundance: NA
CDR3aa: CASSYYGGSNYGYTF
CDR3nt: TGTGCCAGCAGTTACTACGGGGGTTCTAACTATGGCTACACCTTC

d_gene: TRBD2
v_gene: TRBV12-3/TRBV12-4
j_gene: TRBJ2-3
abundance: NA
CDR3aa: CASSFRTSGTSSTDTQYF
CDR3nt: TGTGCCAGCAGTTTCCGGACTAGCGGCACCTCATCCACAGATACGCAGTATTTT

d_gene: NA
v_gene: TRBV18
j_gene: TRBJ1-2
abundance: NA
CDR3aa: CASSPLTDNYGYTF
CDR3nt: TGTGCCAGCTCACCACTGACAGATAACTATGGCTACACCTTC

d_gene: TRBD1
v_gene: TRBV20-1
j_gene: TRBJ1-2
abundance: NA
CDR3aa: CSARWTGGDYGYTF
CDR3nt: TGCAGTGCTAGATGGACAGGGGGCGACTATGGCTACACCTTC

d_gene: TRBD1
v_gene: TRBV6-5
j_gene: TRBJ1-5
abundance: NA
CDR3aa: CASSYSGTGGNQPQHF
CDR3nt: TGTGCCAGCAGTTACTCTGGGACAGGGGGCAATCAGCCCCAGCATTTT

d_gene: NA
v_gene: TRBV27
j_gene: TRBJ2-7
abundance: many
CDR3aa: CASSYDKYYEQYF
CDR3nt: TGTGCCAGCAGTTACGACAAATACTACGAGCAGTACTTC

d_gene: NA
v_gene: TRBV7-2
j_gene: TRBJ2-3
abundance: NA
CDR3aa: CASSLVFLAQDTQYF
CDR3nt: TGTGCCAGCAGCTTAGTTTTCCTAGCGCAAGATACGCAGTATTTT

d_gene: NA
v_gene: TRBV7-2
j_gene: TRBJ2-1
abundance: once
CDR3aa: CASSLEAPTVYNEQFF
CDR3nt: TGTGCCAGCAGCTTAGAGGCTCCGACAGTGTACAATGAGCAGTTCTTC

d_gene: NA
v_gene: TRBV6-1
j_gene: TRBJ1-2
abundance: few
CDR3aa: CASSEAGSPSDGYTF
CDR3nt: TGTGCCAGCAGTGAAGCTGGCAGTCCTTCGGATGGCTACACCTTC

d_gene: NA
v_gene: TRBV19
j_gene: TRBJ2-2
abundance: NA
CDR3aa: CASKVARRGGNIPGELFF
CDR3nt: TGTGCCAGTAAGGTGGCGAGGAGGGGGGGAAATATTCCCGGGGAGCTGTTTTTT

d_gene: NA
v_gene: TRBV4-3
j_gene: TRBJ1-6
abundance: NA
CDR3aa: CASSQEGNSPLHF
CDR3nt: TGCGCCAGCAGCCAAGAGGGGAACTCACCCCTCCACTTT

d_gene: NA
v_gene: TRBV5-1
j_gene: TRBJ2-7
abundance: NA
CDR3aa: CARSLVQRYEQYF
CDR3nt: TGTGCCAGAAGCTTGGTTCAGCGCTACGAGCAGTACTTC

d_gene: TRBD1
v_gene: TRBV7-9
j_gene: TRBJ1-1
abundance: NA
CDR3aa: CASSPRGQGNTEAFF
CDR3nt: TGTGCCAGCAGCCCGAGGGGGCAGGGGAACACTGAAGCTTTCTTT

d_gene: NA
v_gene: TRBV28
j_gene: TRBJ2-1
abundance: few
CDR3aa: CASLYKGSSYNEQFF
CDR3nt: TGTGCCAGTCTCTACAAGGGAAGCTCCTACAATGAGCAGTTCTTC

d_gene: NA
v_gene: TRBV4-2
j_gene: TRBJ2-3
abundance: NA
CDR3aa: CARGPTSAGTDTQYF
CDR3nt: TGCGCCAGGGGGCCGACTAGCGCGGGTACAGATACGCAGTATTTT

d_gene: TRBD1
v_gene: TRBV20-1
j_gene: TRBJ2-7
abundance: few
CDR3aa: CSATTGVNYEQYF
CDR3nt: TGCAGTGCTACGACAGGGGTAAACTACGAGCAGTACTTC

d_gene: TRBD2
v_gene: TRBV20-1
j_gene: TRBJ2-1
abundance: few
CDR3aa: CSALGLAAYNEQFF
CDR3nt: TGCAGTGCTCTGGGACTAGCGGCCTACAATGAGCAGTTCTTC

d_gene: NA
v_gene: TRBV6-5
j_gene: TRBJ1-3
abundance: NA
CDR3aa: CASSLGGMENTIYF
CDR3nt: TGTGCCAGCAGTCTTGGTGGGATGGAAAACACCATATATTTT

d_gene: TRBD1
v_gene: TRBV30
j_gene: TRBJ1-1
abundance: many
CDR3aa: CAWTGQAGTEAFF
CDR3nt: TGTGCCTGGACCGGACAGGCGGGAACTGAAGCTTTCTTT

d_gene: NA
v_gene: TRBV30
j_gene: TRBJ1-2
abundance: few
CDR3aa: CAWSRIRGGPRDGYTF
CDR3nt: TGTGCCTGGAGCCGAATTAGGGGGGGGCCAAGGGATGGCTACACCTTC

d_gene: NA
v_gene: TRBV6-1
j_gene: TRBJ2-5
abundance: once
CDR3aa: CAIKETQYF
CDR3nt: TGTGCCATCAAAGAGACCCAGTACTTC

d_gene: TRBD1
v_gene: TRBV6-1
j_gene: TRBJ1-2
abundance: NA
CDR3aa: CASSESGTGDGYTF
CDR3nt: TGTGCCAGCAGTGAATCTGGGACAGGGGACGGCTACACCTTC

d_gene: NA
v_gene: TRBV29-1
j_gene: TRBJ1-1
abundance: NA
CDR3aa: CSVGGPNTEAFF
CDR3nt: TGCAGCGTTGGGGGGCCGAACACTGAAGCTTTCTTT

d_gene: NA
v_gene: TRBV4-1
j_gene: TRBJ2-6
abundance: NA
CDR3aa: CASSSGLVGANVLTF
CDR3nt: TGCGCCAGCTCGTCTGGGCTAGTGGGGGCCAACGTCCTGACTTTC